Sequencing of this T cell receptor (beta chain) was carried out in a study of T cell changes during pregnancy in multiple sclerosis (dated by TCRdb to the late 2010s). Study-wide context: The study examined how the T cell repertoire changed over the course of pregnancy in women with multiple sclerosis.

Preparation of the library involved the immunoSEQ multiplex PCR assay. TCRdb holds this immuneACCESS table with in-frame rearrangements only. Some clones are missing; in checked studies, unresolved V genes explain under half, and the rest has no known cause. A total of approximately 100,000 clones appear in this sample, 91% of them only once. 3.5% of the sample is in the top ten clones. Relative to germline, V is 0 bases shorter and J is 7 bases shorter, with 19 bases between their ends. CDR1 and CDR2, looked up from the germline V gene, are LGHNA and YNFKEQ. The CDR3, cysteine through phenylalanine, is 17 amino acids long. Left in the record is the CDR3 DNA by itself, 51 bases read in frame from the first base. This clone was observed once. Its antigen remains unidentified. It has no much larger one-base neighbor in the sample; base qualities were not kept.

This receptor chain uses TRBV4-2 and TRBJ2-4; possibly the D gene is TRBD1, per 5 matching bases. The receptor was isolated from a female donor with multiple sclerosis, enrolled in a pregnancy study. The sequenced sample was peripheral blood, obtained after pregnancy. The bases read TGTGCCAGCAGCCAAGATGCAGGGCGTGTGGGGTGGAACATTCAGTACTTC. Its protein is CASSQDAGRVGWNIQYF.